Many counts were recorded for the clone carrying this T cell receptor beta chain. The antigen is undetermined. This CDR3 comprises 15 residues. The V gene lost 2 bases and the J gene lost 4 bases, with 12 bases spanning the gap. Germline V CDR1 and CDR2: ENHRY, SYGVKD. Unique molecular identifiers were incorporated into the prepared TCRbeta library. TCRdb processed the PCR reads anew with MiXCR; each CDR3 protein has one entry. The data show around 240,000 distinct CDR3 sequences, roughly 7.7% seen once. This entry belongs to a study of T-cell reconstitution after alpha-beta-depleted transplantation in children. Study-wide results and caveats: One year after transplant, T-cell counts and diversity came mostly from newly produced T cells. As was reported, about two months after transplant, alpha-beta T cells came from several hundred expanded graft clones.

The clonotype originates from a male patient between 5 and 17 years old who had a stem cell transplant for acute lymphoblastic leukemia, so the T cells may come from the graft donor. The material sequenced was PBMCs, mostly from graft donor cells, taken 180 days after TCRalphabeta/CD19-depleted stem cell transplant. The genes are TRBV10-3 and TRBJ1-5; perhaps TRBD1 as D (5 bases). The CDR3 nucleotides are TGTGCCATCAGTGAGAGCGCAGGGATTAATCAGCCCCAGCATTTT. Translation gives CAISESAGINQPQHF.